The TCR beta chain described here comes from a study of cytomegalovirus exposure and HLA in healthy donors. As for the study in general: An early release of data contained 80 million to 85 million unique TCRs, which came from HLA-typed donors. Broader study findings: Associated with HLA alleles at 0.05 false discovery rate in a later analysis were approximately 17,000 TCR beta sequences. The classifier reportedly diagnosed cytomegalovirus status with high specificity and sensitivity.

Germline V gene lookup returns CDR1 SGHAT and CDR2 FQNNGV. The length of the CDR3 is 12 residues. The V end lost 1 base, the J end lost 1 base, and 2 bases lay between the germline ends. A word on this clone: The antigen is not known.

PCR primers comprised 60 Vbeta and 13 Jbeta primers. Study processing details: Roughly 11 million of the roughly 77 million unique TCR beta chains counted in a later analysis were shared. Data came from immunoSEQ multiplex PCR; TCRdb stores just in-frame clones and leaves some out. That table supplies the V and J calls and clone size; D and trimming were determined from the DNA. The table includes 150,000 to 250,000 clones, 82% detected once. The gene calls are TRBV11-2 and TRBJ2-7; D not resolved. The TCR originated in a boy younger than 10 in good health and CMV-seronegative. Sequencing input: PBMCs. The CDR3 coding sequence is TGTGCCAGCAGCTTAGCTTCCTACGAGCAGTACTTC. It translates to CASSLASYEQYF. The full variable domain, with the rest looked up from reference TRBV11-2 and TRBJ2-7, is EAGVAQSPRYKIIEKRQSVAFWCNPISGHATLYWYQQILGQGPKLLIQFQNNGVVDDSQLPKDRFSAERLKGVDSTLKIQPAKLEDSAVYLCASSLASYEQYFGPGTRLTVT.